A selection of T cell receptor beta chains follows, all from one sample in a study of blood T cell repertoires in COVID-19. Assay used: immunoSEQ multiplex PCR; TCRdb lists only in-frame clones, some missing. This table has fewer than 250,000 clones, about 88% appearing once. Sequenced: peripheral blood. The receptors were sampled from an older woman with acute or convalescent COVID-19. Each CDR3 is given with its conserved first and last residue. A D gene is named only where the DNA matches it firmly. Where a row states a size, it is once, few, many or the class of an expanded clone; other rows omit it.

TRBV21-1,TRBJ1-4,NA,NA,TGTGCCAGCCTTCGGGGACAGGGGGCCGCAACTAATGAAAAACTGTTTTTT,CASLRGQGAATNEKLFF
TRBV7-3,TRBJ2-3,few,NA,TGTGCCAGCAGCTTATCGGGAGATACGCAGTATTTT,CASSLSGDTQYF
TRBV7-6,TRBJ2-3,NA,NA,TGTGCCAGCAGCCTGGGAGAGGCCAATACGCAGTATTTT,CASSLGEANTQYF
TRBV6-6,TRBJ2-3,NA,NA,TGTGCCAGCAGCGGGAGCACAGATACGCAGTATTTT,CASSGSTDTQYF
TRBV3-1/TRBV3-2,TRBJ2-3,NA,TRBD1,TGTGCCAGCAGCCAGCGTTACAGGGGGCAGGGAGATACGCAGTATTTT,CASSQRYRGQGDTQYF
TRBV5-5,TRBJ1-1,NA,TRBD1,TGTGCCAGCATCGGAGGGACAGGGTATACTGAAGCTTTCTTT,CASIGGTGYTEAFF
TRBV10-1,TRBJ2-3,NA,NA,TGCGCCAGCAGTGAGTCAAGGGCTAGCGGCACAGATACGCAGTATTTT,CASSESRASGTDTQYF
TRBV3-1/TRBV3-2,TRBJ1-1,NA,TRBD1,TGTGCCAGCAGCCCGGACAGGGGTAACGCTGAAGCTTTCTTT,CASSPDRGNAEAFF
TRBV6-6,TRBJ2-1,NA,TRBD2,TGTGCCAGCAGTTACCCGGCTAGCGGCCACAATGAGCAGTTCTTC,CASSYPASGHNEQFF
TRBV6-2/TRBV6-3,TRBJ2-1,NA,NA,TGTGCCAGCAGTTACCACCAGGCAGGGACAAAATACAATGAGCAGTTCTTC,CASSYHQAGTKYNEQFF
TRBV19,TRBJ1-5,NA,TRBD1,TGTGCCAGTAGCCGGACAGGGGGAAATCAGCCCCAGCATTTT,CASSRTGGNQPQHF
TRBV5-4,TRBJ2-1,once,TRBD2,TGTGCCAGCAGCTTGGCCAATAGACTAGCGGGAGGGAATGAGCAGTTCTTC,CASSLANRLAGGNEQFF